The following is a T cell receptor (beta chain) sequence with its context. Its antigen remains unidentified. The record has no base qualities; no much larger clone is one base away. PBMCs were isolated by Ficoll-Paque density gradient centrifugation. The sample comes from a study of T-cell memory formation after mild COVID-19 (dated by TCRdb to about 2021). Context from the whole study: Most TCR sequence clusters were specific to one of the two donors. In a couple of donors, T-cell clones that expanded and contracted after mild COVID-19 were tracked by sequencing TCRalpha and TCRbeta repertoires over time. The cohort was made up of two young adult volunteers, one female and one male, who were previously healthy.

What the research found in general, with its limitations: The study included only two mild cases, and larger cohorts that include severe cases with pre-infection samples were judged to be necessary. Some responding clones were detected in pre-infection memory, suggesting pre-existing cross-reactive memory T cells joined the SARS-CoV-2 response. Contracting CD4+ clones turned up mainly in the CM and EM memory subsets, whereas EMRA was where CD8+ clones were enriched. Balanced CD4/CD8 phenotypes were observed for clones contracting from day 15 to 85, whereas a bias towards CD4+ was observed for a second wave of clones expanding from day 15 to 37. The second-wave clones that peaked on day 37 were not confirmed to be SARS-CoV-2 specific.

V loses 5 bases at its end and J loses 1 base; junction bases beyond the gene matches: 15. From a lookup of the germline V gene (reference sequence), CDR1 and CDR2 are SEHNR and FQNEAQ. CDR3 length: 20 amino acids, cysteine to phenylalanine. Left in the record is the CDR3 DNA by itself, 60 bases read in frame from the first base. The sequencing machine was an Illumina NovaSeq 6000. TCRalpha and TCRbeta cDNA libraries were built by 5'RACE with constant-segment primers, adding sample barcodes and unique molecular identifiers. RNA was extracted from every sample with Trizol reagent. Amplification of the libraries took two PCR steps, and the second step added a second sample barcode plus Illumina TruSeq adapters. Sequencing of the libraries was done on an Illumina NovaSeq, producing 2 x 150 bp paired-end reads. The paper's data handling went like this. The reads were demultiplexed and collapsed into UMI-guided consensus sequences using migec v1.2.7. Using mixcr v2.1.11, the UMI consensuses were aligned to TRA and TRB V and J templates and assembled into clonotypes. Clonotypes were classified as expanded or contracted when called significant by both edgeR and NoisET, with noise models trained on biological replicates. For edgeR calls, the cutoffs were a false discovery rate-adjusted p below 0.01 and a log2 fold-change threshold of 1. As an exploratory analysis of dynamics, max-normalized trajectories of the 1000 most abundant clonotypes were examined with PCA combined with hierarchical clustering. The CD4 or CD8 phenotype of responding clones was assigned using the separately sequenced CD4+ and CD8+ repertoires. TCRdb applied fastp at Q25 and MiXCR to the public reads, then kept only in-frame beta chains. Every distinct CDR3 protein forms one entry, paired with its most common genes and DNA. What appears here as the V and J calls and clone size reflects TCRdb's work, not the paper's. Across this sample there are roughly 300,000 distinct CDR3 sequences, with roughly 15% seen only once. The ten largest make up 20% to 25% of the sample.

This clonotype originated in a young man who had mild COVID-19 (a few samples of this study predate the infection). The sample titles of this study are shuffled in the database, so cell type and time point are left out; the donor was told from shared clones. Sequencing used PBMCs or a T cell subset sorted from them (not recorded which). Rearrangement joined TRBV7-9 to TRBJ2-6, with TRBD1 identical over 9 junction bases. For the CDR3, the sequence is CASSGIQGADLRSGANVLTF. In nucleotide form, the sequence is TGTGCCAGCAGCGGTATACAGGGGGCGGATTTGCGTTCTGGGGCCAACGTCCTGACTTTC.